The source of this T cell receptor beta chain is a study of blood T cells in healthy people across ages (dated by TCRdb to between 2014 and 2017). At the level of the whole study: In model experiments, roughly one uniquely barcoded TCR beta cDNA molecule per two T cells was captured by template switching. The donors were split into four age groups: young (average about 15 years), middle-aged (more than 35), aged (more than 60) and long-lived (about 82). Using the same blood draw, the study looked at two additional independent replicas of 1 million unique cDNA reads for two donors, one aged 18 to 30 and the other aged 80 or older. Using deep sequencing normalized with unique cDNA molecular identifiers, the study measured how TCR beta repertoire diversity changes with age.

Libraries were constructed by 5' RACE. Reads for this sample came from an Illumina HiSeq 2500. The second PCR ran for roughly 6 to 11 cycles and used a J-beta primer mix along with a sample-barcoded 5' primer. A template-switch 5' adaptor carrying 12 random nucleotides introduced a unique molecular identifier onto each TCR beta cDNA molecule. At least 2.5 million CDR3-containing paired-end reads were obtained from each sample. First-strand cDNA was synthesized from all RNA with the Mint cDNA synthesis kit, primed by a TRBC-specific oligonucleotide. All cDNA was treated with uracil-DNA glycosylase and then went through a first 18-cycle PCR with the universal primers M1SS and BC2_uni_R. Regarding the original processing steps: For normalization, 1 million high-quality reads were randomly selected from each sample, with every read carrying a distinct molecular identifier. Reads sharing molecular identifiers were discarded rather than binned into consensus sequences. MiTCR, with a Q25 quality threshold and the strictest error-elimination algorithm, was used for CDR3 identification, clonotype clustering and error correction. A nonparametric unseen species model with Euler transformation was used to estimate a lower bound on total TCR beta diversity. Using fastp trimming at Q25 and MiXCR clonotype assembly, TCRdb reanalyzed the public sequencing data and kept in-frame beta chains. A single entry per CDR3 protein holds the most common genes and DNA from its merged rows. The authors' filters were not applied to this entry. For this sample the table gives about 780,000 distinct CDR3 sequences, of which roughly 25% were detected only once. Together, the top ten hold about 3% of the sample.

The junction carries 10 bases between V and J, which are trimmed by 1 base and 2 bases respectively. CDR1 SGHRS and CDR2 YFSETQ are derived from the germline V gene. The CDR3, from cysteine to phenylalanine, totals 15 residues. Left in the record is the CDR3 DNA by itself, 45 bases read in frame from the first base. Note on this clonotype: Its antigen remains unidentified. The input lacks base qualities; no much larger clone sits a single base away.

Points the paper makes about the study in general: Estimates of total diversity based on one million sequenced T cells were regarded as lower bounds and as underestimates. Observed TCR beta diversity per million T cells fell roughly linearly with age, and a significant reduction was already apparent by age around 36. Compared with the aged group, more naive CD4+ T cells, fewer expanded clones and increased TCR diversity were shown by the long-lived group, suggesting age selection. Observed TCR beta diversity correlated strongly with the percentage of naive T cells measured by flow cytometry. The CMV infection status of donors was not known, potentially confounding age-related changes in expanded clonotypes. Because profiling used bulk unsorted PBMCs, naive and antigen-experienced compartments could not be compared conclusively.

Donors were 30 to 45 systemically healthy Caucasian individuals from Russia aged roughly 6 to 90 years. Roughly 10 milliliters of peripheral blood were drawn from each donor into EDTA-treated Vacutainer tubes. Ficoll-Paque density-gradient centrifugation was used to isolate PBMCs, with at least 6 million per sample. Total RNA, at least 6 micrograms per sample, was extracted from PBMCs with Trizol reagent. Naive CD45RAhigh/CD27high T cell percentages were measured by flow cytometry on a PBMC aliquot from every donor. The sample was also linked to a second study, of T cells of mothers and their children. In that second paper, the authors write: Nine systemically healthy Caucasian individuals, comprising three mothers and their six children, were included as donors. cDNA synthesis used all of the extracted RNA, with approximately 1.4 ug of RNA in each 15 ul reaction. In the second PCR, the M1S primer added sample barcodes and 2-4 random nucleotides. More than 8 million TCR beta CDR3 reads were obtained from each mother, and about 3 million reads were obtained from each child. Thymic selection shapes the output of TCR recombination in a similar way in related and unrelated pairs, and inherited differences have a minor effect. Normalized repertoire overlap was always slightly but never significantly higher in related than unrelated mother-child pairs. With a sensitivity of approximately 96 clones per million clonotypes, no persistent microchimeric T cell clones were detected. The study used deep NGS to compare TCR beta repertoires of mothers and children, seeking features distinguishing related mother-child pairs from unrelated individuals. On average, the children were approximately 12 +/- 4 years old, while the mothers were 40 +/- 4 years old. Libraries were sequenced on Illumina HiSeq 2000 with 100+100 nt paired-end reads after adapter ligation with NEBNext reagents. Mother and child libraries were prepared a month apart and sequenced in separate runs to prevent cross-contamination. Each donor had between roughly 500,000 and 2,100,000 distinct TCR beta clonotypes identified. Naive TCR beta clonotypes were estimated from low-frequency clonotypes matched to each donor's FACS-determined naive share, without sorting.

The V and J segments used are TRBV5-1 and TRBJ1-3, with no reliable assignment of the D segment. The material sequenced was blood. The TCR was taken from a boy aged 5-17 years in good health. Here is the DNA: TGCGCCAGCAGCTTGTCCGGGGTTGCTGGAAACACCATATATTTT. The encoded protein is CASSLSGVAGNTIYF.